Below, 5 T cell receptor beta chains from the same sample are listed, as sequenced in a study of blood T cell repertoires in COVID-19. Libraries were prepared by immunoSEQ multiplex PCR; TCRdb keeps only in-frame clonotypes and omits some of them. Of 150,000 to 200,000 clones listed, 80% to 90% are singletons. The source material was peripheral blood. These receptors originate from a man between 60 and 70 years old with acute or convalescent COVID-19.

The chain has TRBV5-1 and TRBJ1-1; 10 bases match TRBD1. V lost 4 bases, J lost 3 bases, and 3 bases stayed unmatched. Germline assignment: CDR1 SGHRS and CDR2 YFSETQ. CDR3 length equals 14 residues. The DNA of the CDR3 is TGCGCCAGCAGCCCGGGGACAGGGGACACTGAAGCTTTCTTT. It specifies CASSPGTGDTEAFF. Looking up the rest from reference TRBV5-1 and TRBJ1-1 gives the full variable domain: KAGVTQTPRYLIKTRGQQVTLSCSPISGHRSVSWYQQTPGQGLQFLFEYFSETQRNKGNFPGRFSGRQFSNSRSEMNVSTLELGDSALYLCASSPGTGDTEAFFGQGTRLTVV.

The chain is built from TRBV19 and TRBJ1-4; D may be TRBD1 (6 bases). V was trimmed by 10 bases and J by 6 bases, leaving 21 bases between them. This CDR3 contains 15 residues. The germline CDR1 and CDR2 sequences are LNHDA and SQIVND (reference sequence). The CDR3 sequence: CATNTGSRGDEKLFF. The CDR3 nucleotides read TGTGCCACAAACACGGGGAGCAGGGGTGATGAAAAACTGTTTTTT.

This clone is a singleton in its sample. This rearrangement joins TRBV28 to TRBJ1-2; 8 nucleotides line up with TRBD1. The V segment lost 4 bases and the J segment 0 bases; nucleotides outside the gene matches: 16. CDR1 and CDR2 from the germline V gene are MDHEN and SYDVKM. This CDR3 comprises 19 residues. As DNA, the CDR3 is TGTGCCAGCAGTTCTCTCATGGGGGGCAGGGGGCTTCCTAACTATGGCTACACCTTC. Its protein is CASSSLMGGRGLPNYGYTF.

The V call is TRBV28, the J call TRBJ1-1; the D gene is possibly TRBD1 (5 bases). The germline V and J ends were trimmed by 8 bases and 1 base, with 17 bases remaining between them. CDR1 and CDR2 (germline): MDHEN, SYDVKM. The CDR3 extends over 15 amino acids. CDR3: CASSRPGGTNTEAFF. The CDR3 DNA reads TGTGCCAGCTCGCGACCGGGGGGAACGAACACTGAAGCTTTCTTT.

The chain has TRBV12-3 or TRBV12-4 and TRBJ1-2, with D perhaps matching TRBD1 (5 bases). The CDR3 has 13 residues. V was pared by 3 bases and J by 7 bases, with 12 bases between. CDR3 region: CASSLAGGSGYTF. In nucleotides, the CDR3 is TGTGCCAGCAGTTTGGCGGGGGGTAGTGGCTACACCTTC.